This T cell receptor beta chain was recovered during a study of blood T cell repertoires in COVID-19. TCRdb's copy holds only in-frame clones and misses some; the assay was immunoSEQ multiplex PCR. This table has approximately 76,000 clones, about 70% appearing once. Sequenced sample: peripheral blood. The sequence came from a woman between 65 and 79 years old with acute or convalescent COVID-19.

This CDR3 is CASTNLNEQFF. The DNA of the CDR3 is TGTGCCAGCACTAACCTCAATGAGCAGTTCTTC. V and J are TRBV25-1 and TRBJ2-1; D gene uncertain. This CDR3 has 11 amino acids. Germline CDR1 MGHDK, CDR2 SYGVNS. V lost 7 bases and J lost 6, with 7 bases in between.